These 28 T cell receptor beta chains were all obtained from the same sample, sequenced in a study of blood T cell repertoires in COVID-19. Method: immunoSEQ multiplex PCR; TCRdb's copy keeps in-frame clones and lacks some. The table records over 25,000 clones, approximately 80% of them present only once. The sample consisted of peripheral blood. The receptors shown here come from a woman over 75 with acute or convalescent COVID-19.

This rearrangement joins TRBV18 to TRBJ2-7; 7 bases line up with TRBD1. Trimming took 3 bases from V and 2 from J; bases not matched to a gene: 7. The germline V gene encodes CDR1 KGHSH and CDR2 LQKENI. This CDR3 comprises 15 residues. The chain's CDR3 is CASSPGPGGAYEQYF. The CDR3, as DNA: TGTGCCAGCTCACCCGGTCCAGGGGGTGCCTACGAGCAGTACTTC. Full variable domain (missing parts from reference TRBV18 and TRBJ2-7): NAGVMQNPRHLVRRRGQEARLRCSPMKGHSHVYWYRQLPEEGLKFMVYLQKENIIDESGMPKERFSAEFPKEGPSILRIQQVVRGDSAAYFCASSPGPGGAYEQYFGPGTRLTVT.

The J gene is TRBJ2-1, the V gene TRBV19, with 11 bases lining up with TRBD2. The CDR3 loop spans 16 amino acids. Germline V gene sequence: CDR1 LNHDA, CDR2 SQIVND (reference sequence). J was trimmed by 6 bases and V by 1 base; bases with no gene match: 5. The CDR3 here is CASSIGTSGLANEQFF. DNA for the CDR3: TGTGCCAGTAGTATAGGGACTAGCGGGTTGGCCAATGAGCAGTTCTTC.

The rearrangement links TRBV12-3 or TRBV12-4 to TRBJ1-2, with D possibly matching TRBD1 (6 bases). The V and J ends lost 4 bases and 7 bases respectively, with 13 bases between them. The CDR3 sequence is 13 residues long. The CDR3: CASSSGGRAGYTF. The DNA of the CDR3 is TGTGCCAGCAGTTCGGGGGGGCGAGCTGGCTACACCTTC.

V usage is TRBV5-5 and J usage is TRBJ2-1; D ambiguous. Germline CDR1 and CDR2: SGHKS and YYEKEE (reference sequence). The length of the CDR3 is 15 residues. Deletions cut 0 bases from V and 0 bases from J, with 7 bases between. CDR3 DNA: TGTGCCAGCAGCTTGGGGTGGAGCTCCTACAATGAGCAGTTCTTC. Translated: CASSLGWSSYNEQFF. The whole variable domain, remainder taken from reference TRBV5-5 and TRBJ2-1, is DAGVTQSPTHLIKTRGQQVTLRCSPISGHKSVSWYQQVLGQGPQFIFQYYEKEERGRGNFPDRFSARQFPNYSSELNVNALLLGDSALYLCASSLGWSSYNEQFFGPGTRLTVL.

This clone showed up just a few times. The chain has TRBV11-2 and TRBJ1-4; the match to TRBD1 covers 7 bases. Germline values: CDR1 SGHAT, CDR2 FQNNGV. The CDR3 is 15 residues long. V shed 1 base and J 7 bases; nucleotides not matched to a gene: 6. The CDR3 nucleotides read TGTGCCAGCAGCTTAGCCGCGACAGGGCTTGAAAAACTGTTTTTT. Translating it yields CASSLAATGLEKLFF.

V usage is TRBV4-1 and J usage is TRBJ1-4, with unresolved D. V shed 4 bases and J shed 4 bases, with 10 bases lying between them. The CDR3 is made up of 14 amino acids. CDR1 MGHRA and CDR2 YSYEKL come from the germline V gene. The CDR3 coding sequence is TGCGCCAGCAGCCCAGACGGGTTTAATGAAAAACTGTTTTTT. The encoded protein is CASSPDGFNEKLFF.

The CDR3 reads CASSVGGLSYGYTF. The CDR3 nucleotides read TGTGCCAGCAGCGTAGGGGGCCTGTCGTATGGCTACACCTTC. V gene TRBV9 combines with J gene TRBJ1-2, with D tentatively TRBD1 (5 bases). CDR3 length equals 14 residues. Germline V gene data show CDR1 as SGDLS and CDR2 as YYNGEE. Trimming left V 0 bases short and J 5 bases short, with 11 bases between.

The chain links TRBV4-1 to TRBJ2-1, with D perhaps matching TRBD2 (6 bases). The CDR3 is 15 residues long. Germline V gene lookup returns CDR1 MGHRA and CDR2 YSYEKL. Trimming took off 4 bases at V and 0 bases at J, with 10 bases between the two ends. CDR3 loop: CASSLYGSSYNEQFF. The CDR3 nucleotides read TGCGCCAGCAGCCTGTACGGGAGCTCCTACAATGAGCAGTTCTTC.

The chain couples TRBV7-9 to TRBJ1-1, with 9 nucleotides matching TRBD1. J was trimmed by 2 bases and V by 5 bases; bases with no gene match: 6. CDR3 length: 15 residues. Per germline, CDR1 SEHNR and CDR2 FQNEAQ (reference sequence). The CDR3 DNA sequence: TGTGCCAGCAGCCTCAGGACAGGGGCTAACACTGAAGCTTTCTTT. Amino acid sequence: CASSLRTGANTEAFF.

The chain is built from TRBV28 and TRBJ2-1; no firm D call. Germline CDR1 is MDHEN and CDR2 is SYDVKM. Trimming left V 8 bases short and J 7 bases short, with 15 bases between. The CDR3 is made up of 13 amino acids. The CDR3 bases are TGTGCCAGCCATGGAACGTTCAGGAATGAGCAGTTCTTC. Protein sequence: CASHGTFRNEQFF.

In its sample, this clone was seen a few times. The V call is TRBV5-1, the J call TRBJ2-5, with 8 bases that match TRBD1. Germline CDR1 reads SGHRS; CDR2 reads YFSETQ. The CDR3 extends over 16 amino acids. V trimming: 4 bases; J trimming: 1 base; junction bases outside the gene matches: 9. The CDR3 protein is CASSVARGQGQETQYF. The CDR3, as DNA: TGCGCCAGCAGCGTCGCCCGAGGACAGGGCCAAGAGACCCAGTACTTC.

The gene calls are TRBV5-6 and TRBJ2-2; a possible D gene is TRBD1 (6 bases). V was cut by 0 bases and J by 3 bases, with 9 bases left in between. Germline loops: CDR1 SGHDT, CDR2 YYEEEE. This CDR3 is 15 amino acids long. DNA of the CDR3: TGTGCCAGCAGCTTGGTACAGGGCGACACCGGGGAGCTGTTTTTT. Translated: CASSLVQGDTGELFF.

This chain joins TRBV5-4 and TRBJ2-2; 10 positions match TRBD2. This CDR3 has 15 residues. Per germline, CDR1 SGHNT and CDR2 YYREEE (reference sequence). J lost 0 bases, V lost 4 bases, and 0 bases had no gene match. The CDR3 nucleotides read TGTGCCAGCAGCCTAGCGGGGGCGAACACCGGGGAGCTGTTTTTT. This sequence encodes CASSLAGANTGELFF.

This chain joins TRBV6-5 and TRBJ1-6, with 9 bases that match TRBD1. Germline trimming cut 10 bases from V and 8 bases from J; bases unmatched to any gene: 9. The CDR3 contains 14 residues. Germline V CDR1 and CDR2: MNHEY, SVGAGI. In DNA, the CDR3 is TGTGCCACCCGTTGGGACAGGGCACATTCACCCCTCCACTTT. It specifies CATRWDRAHSPLHF.

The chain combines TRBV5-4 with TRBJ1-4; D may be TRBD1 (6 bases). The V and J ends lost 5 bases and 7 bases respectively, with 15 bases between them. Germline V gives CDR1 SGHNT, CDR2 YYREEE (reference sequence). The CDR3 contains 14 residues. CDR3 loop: CASRRMGAAEKLFF. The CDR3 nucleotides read TGTGCCAGCAGGAGAATGGGGGCAGCTGAAAAACTGTTTTTT.

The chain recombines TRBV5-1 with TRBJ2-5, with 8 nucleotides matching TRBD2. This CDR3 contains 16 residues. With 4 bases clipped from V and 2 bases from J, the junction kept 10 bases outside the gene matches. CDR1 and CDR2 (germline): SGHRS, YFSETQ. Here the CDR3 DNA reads TGCGCCAGCAGCCGCAGCGGGACTAGAAATCAAGAGACCCAGTACTTC. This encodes CASSRSGTRNQETQYF.

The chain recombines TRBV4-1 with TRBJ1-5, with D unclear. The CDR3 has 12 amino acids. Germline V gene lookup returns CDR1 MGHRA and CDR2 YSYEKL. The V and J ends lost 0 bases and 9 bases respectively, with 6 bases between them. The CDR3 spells CASSQEAGPQHF. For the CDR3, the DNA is TGCGCCAGCAGCCAAGAAGCCGGGCCCCAGCATTTT.

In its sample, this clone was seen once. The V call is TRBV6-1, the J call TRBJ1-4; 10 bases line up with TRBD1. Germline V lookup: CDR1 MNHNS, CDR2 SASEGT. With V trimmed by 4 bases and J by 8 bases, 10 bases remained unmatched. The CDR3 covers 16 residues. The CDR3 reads CASSGNDRGRREKLFF. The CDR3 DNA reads TGTGCCAGCAGTGGCAACGACAGGGGGCGGAGGGAAAAACTGTTTTTT.

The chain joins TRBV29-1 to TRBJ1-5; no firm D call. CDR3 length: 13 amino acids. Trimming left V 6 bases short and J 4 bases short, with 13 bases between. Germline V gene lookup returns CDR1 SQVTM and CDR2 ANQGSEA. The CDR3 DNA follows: TGCAGCGTGCTAGAGAGTTGGAATCAGCCCCAGCATTTT. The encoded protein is CSVLESWNQPQHF. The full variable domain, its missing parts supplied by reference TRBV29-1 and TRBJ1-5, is SAVISQKPSRDICQRGTSLTIQCQVDSQVTMMFWYRQQPGQSLTLIATANQGSEATYESGFVIDKFPISRPNLTFSTLTVSNMSPEDSSIYLCSVLESWNQPQHFGDGTRLSIL.

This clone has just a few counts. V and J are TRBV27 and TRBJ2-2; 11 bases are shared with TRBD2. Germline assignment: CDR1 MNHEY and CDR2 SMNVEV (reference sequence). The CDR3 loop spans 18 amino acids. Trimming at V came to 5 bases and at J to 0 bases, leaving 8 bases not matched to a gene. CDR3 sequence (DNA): TGTGCCAGCAGTCCCCAGGGACTAGCGGCCGCGAACACCGGGGAGCTGTTTTTT. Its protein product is CASSPQGLAAANTGELFF.

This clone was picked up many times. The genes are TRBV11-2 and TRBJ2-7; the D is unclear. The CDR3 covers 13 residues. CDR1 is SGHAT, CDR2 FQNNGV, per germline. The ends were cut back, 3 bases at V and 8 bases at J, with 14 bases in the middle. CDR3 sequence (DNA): TGTGCCAGCAGCTTGGCCAGCGCTGGTCAGCAGTACTTC. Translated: CASSLASAGQQYF.

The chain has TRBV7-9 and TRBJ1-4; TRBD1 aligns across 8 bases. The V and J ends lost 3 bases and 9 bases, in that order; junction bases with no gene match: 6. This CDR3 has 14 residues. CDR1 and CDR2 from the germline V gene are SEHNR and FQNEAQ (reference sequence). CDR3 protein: CASSFLTGGQKLFF. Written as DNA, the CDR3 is TGTGCCAGCAGCTTTCTCACAGGGGGGCAAAAACTGTTTTTT.

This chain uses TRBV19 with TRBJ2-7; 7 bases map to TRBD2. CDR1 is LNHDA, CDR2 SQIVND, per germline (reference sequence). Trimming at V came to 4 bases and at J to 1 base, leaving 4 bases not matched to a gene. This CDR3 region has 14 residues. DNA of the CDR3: TGTGCCAGTAGTAAGGCTAGCGGTTCCTACGAGCAGTACTTC. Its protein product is CASSKASGSYEQYF.

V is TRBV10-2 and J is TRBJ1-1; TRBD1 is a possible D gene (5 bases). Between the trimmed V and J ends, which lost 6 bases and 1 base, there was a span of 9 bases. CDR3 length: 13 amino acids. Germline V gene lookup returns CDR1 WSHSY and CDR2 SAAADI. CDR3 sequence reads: CASSRQPNTEAFF. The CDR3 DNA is TGCGCCAGCAGCCGACAGCCGAACACTGAAGCTTTCTTT.

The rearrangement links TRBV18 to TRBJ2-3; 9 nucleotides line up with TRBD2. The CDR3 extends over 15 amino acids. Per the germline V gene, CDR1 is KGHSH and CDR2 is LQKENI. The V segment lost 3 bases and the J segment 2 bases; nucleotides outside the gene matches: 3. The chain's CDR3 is CASSPLAGPTDTQYF. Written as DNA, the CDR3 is TGTGCCAGCTCACCGCTAGCGGGACCCACAGATACGCAGTATTTT.

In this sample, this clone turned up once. CDR3 loop: CATSEGGPNQPQHF. CDR3 sequence (DNA): TGTGCCACCAGTGAAGGCGGCCCCAATCAGCCCCAGCATTTT. The J gene is TRBJ1-5, the V gene TRBV24-1; no firm D call. The V gene's germline CDR1 is KGHDR and CDR2 SFDVKD. V was pared by 4 bases and J by 3 bases, with 9 bases between. This CDR3 comprises 14 residues.

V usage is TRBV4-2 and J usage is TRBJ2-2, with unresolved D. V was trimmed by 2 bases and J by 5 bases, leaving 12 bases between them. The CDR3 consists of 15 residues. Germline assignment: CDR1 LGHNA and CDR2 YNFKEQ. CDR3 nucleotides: TGTGCCAGCAGCCAACACACAGCCGGTACCGGGGAGCTGTTTTTT. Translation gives CASSQHTAGTGELFF.

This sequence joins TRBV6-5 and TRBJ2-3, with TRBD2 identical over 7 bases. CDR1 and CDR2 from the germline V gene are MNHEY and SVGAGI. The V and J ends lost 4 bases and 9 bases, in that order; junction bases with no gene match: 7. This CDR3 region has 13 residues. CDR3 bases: TGTGCCAGCAGTTCTCCGGGAGCGGGGACGCAGTATTTT. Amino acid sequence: CASSSPGAGTQYF.